The clone carrying this TCR beta chain turned up a few times. The identical CDR3 is also encoded by other nucleotide sequences in the sample. The sample is drawn from a study of technical replicates of blood from a few donors. Measured with immunoSEQ multiplex PCR; TCRdb has only the in-frame clones, and not every one. The sample shows tens of thousands of clones, about 96% of them seen only once. This TCR came from a human donor in good health. The sequencing sample was made of T cells isolated from PBMCs.

The DNA of the CDR3 is TGTGCCAGCAGCCCGACAGGGTCCTACGAGCAGTACTTC. Translation gives CASSPTGSYEQYF. The chain has TRBV5-6 and TRBJ2-7; 7 bases are a match to TRBD1. The CDR3 covers 13 residues. After removal of 4 bases from V and 1 base from J, the junction contained 2 bases not matched to a gene. Germline assignment: CDR1 SGHDT and CDR2 YYEEEE.